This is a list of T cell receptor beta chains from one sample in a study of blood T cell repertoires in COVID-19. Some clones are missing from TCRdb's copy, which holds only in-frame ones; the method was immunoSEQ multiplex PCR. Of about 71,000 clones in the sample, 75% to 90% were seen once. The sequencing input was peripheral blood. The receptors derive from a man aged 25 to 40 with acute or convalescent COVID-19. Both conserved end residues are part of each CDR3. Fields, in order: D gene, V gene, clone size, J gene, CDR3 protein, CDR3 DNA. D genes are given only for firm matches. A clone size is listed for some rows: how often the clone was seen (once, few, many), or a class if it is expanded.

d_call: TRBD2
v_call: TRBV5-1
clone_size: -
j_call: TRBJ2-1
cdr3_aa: CASRLGGTSGEQFF
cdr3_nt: TGCGCCAGCAGGCTGGGGGGGACGTCAGGTGAGCAGTTCTTC

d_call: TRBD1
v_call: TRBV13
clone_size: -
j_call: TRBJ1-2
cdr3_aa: CASSLGQNYGYTF
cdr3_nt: TGTGCCAGCAGCTTGGGACAGAACTATGGCTACACCTTC

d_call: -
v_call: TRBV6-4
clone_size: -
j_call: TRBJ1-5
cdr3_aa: CASSPEVDQPQHF
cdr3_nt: TGTGCCAGCAGCCCCGAGGTGGATCAGCCCCAGCATTTT

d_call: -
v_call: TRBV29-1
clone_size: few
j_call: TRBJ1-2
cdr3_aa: CSARETGYDGYTF
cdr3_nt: TGCAGCGCCCGCGAGACAGGTTATGATGGCTACACCTTC

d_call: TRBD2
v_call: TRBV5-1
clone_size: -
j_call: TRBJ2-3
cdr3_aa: CASSLQGLGTDTQYF
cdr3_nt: TGCGCCAGCAGCTTGCAGGGACTAGGAACAGATACGCAGTATTTT

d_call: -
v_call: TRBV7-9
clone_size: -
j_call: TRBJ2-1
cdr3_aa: CASSLLAEQFF
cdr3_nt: TGTGCCAGCAGCCTCTTGGCTGAGCAGTTCTTC

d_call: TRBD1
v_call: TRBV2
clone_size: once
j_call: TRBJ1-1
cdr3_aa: CASRPGQGNTEAFF
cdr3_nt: TGTGCCAGCAGGCCGGGACAGGGGAACACTGAAGCTTTCTTT

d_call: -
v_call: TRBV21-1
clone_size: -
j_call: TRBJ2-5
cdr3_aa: CASSKARGGTGETQYF
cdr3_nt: TGTGCCAGCAGCAAAGCGCGTGGAGGGACAGGAGAGACCCAGTACTTC

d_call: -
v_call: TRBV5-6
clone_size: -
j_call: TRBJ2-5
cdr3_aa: CASSFRETQYF
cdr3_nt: TGTGCCAGCAGCTTCCGAGAGACCCAGTACTTC

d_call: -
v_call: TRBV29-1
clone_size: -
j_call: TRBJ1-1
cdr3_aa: CSVVGGTEAFF
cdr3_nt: TGCAGCGTTGTCGGGGGCACTGAAGCTTTCTTT

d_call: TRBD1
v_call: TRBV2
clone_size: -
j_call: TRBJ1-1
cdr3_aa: CASTTGTLNTEAFF
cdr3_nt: TGTGCCAGCACGACAGGGACACTGAACACTGAAGCTTTCTTT

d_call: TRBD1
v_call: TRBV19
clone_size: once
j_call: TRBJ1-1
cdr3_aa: CASVDRGNTEAFF
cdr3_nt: TGTGCCAGTGTGGACAGGGGAAACACTGAAGCTTTCTTT

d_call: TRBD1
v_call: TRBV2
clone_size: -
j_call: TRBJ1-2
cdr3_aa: CASRYPGGANYGYTF
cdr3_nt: TGTGCCAGCAGGTACCCAGGGGGCGCGAACTATGGCTACACCTTC

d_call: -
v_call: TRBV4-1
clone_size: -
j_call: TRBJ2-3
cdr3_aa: CASSLRAGGTDTQYF
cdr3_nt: TGCGCCAGCAGCCTTAGGGCAGGGGGCACAGATACGCAGTATTTT

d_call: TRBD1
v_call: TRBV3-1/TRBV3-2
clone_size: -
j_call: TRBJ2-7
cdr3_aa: CASSQGQGIYEQYF
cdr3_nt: TGTGCCAGCAGCCAAGGACAGGGAATCTACGAGCAGTACTTC

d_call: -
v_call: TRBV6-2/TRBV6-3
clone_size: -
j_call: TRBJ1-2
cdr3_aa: CASSQPSGVPYGYTF
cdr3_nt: TGTGCCAGCAGCCAGCCTTCAGGGGTCCCCTATGGCTACACCTTC

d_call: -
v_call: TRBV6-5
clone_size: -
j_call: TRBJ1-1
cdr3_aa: CASRKPGFTEAFF
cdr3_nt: TGTGCCAGCAGAAAGCCAGGGTTCACTGAAGCTTTCTTT